This entry lists 9 T cell receptor beta chains sequenced from one sample in a study of beta chain features in type 1 diabetes. Regarding the study as a whole: Across all four CD4+ subsets, people with type 1 diabetes showed modestly shorter TCRB CDR3s.

As every portion of the isolated RNA was reverse transcribed, the sequencing read expressed TCRB transcripts. Method: immunoSEQ multiplex PCR; TCRdb's copy keeps in-frame clones and lacks some. Of some 700,000 clones listed, 10% to 15% are singletons. Their antigen targets remain unknown. Sequencing was performed on naive CD4+ T cells from blood. The receptors were sampled from a man between 18 and 35 years old with type 1 diabetes.

This sequence joins TRBV30 and TRBJ1-1; unclear D gene. The CDR3 is 13 amino acids. Trimming pared 2 bases from V and 4 bases from J, leaving 11 bases between. Looked up from germline, CDR1 is GTSNPN and CDR2 is SVGIG (reference sequence). CDR3 DNA: TGTGCCTGGAGTAAAGCTTATAGCACTGAAGCTTTCTTT. Protein sequence: CAWSKAYSTEAFF.

In its sample, this clone was seen a few times. The chain has TRBV15 and TRBJ2-5, with D possibly TRBD2 on 5 matching bases. Germline V gene sequence: CDR1 LNHNV, CDR2 YYDKDF (reference sequence). The CDR3 covers 13 residues. V lost 0 bases to trimming and J lost 5 bases, with 7 bases between them. The CDR3 spells CATSRDPGETQYF. CDR3 sequence (DNA): TGTGCCACCAGCAGAGACCCGGGGGAGACCCAGTACTTC. The complete variable domain, with remaining parts taken from reference TRBV15 and TRBJ2-5, reads DAMVIQNPRYQVTQFGKPVTLSCSQTLNHNVMYWYQQKSSQAPKLLFHYYDKDFNNEADTPDNFQSRRPNTSFCFLDIRSPGLGDTAMYLCATSRDPGETQYFGPGTRLLVL.

The CDR3 sequence: CASSPNRMGEQYF. The CDR3 region has the DNA TGCGCCAGCAGCCCCAACCGTATGGGGGAGCAGTACTTC. The chain is built from TRBV5-1 and TRBJ2-7, with unresolved D. The V gene's germline CDR1 is SGHRS and CDR2 YFSETQ. This CDR3 has 13 amino acids. V lost 4 bases and J 7 bases, leaving 15 bases between the germline ends.

This clone was counted only a few times. V usage is TRBV15 and J usage is TRBJ1-2; tentative D call: TRBD1 (6 bases). CDR3 length equals 15 residues. V was clipped by 1 base and J by 6 bases, with 15 bases between them. Germline CDR1 reads LNHNV; CDR2 reads YYDKDF (reference sequence). The DNA of the CDR3 is TGTGCCACCAGCAGAGGACAGACAGGACTAGATGGCTACACCTTC. Protein product: CATSRGQTGLDGYTF.

This clone appeared a few times. The CDR3: CASSTEGAWTEAFF. The CDR3 coding sequence is TGTGCCAGCAGTACCGAAGGGGCTTGGACTGAAGCTTTCTTT. The chain has TRBV28 and TRBJ1-1; tentatively, D is TRBD1 (5 bases). In germline, CDR1 is MDHEN, CDR2 SYDVKM. This CDR3 is 14 amino acids long. With 5 bases removed from V and 5 bases from J, the gap between germline ends came to 15 bases.

This clone appeared a few times. J is TRBJ1-1 and V is TRBV6-1; 9 bases agree with TRBD1. Germline V gene lookup returns CDR1 MNHNS and CDR2 SASEGT. The V and J ends lost 8 bases and 4 bases, in that order; junction bases with no gene match: 8. This CDR3 is 14 amino acids long. The DNA of the CDR3 is TGTGCCAGCGAAGTCCGGGACAGGGCCACTGAAGCTTTCTTT. This encodes CASEVRDRATEAFF.

This clone was detected only a few times. V gene TRBV18 combines with J gene TRBJ2-1, with 10 bases lining up with TRBD1. V shed 2 bases and J 7 bases; nucleotides not matched to a gene: 8. Looked up from germline, CDR1 is KGHSH and CDR2 is LQKENI. The CDR3 is 16 residues long. In DNA, the CDR3 is TGTGCCAGCTCACCATTTACCGGGACAGGGGAAAATGAGCAGTTCTTC. Protein: CASSPFTGTGENEQFF.

The V gene is TRBV5-4, the J gene TRBJ2-4, with a weak D call TRBD1 (6 bases). V was clipped by 0 bases and J by 8 bases, with 21 bases between them. The germline CDR1 and CDR2 sequences are SGHNT and YYREEE (reference sequence). The CDR3 is 17 residues long. CDR3: CASSLVSPQGRTHIQYF. In nucleotides, the CDR3 is TGTGCCAGCAGCTTGGTATCCCCGCAGGGGCGGACGCACATTCAGTACTTC. Full variable domain (outside the CDR3, taken from reference TRBV5-4 and TRBJ2-4): ETGVTQSPTHLIKTRGQQVTLRCSSQSGHNTVSWYQQALGQGPQFIFQYYREEENGRGNFPPRFSGLQFPNYSSELNVNALELDDSALYLCASSLVSPQGRTHIQYFGAGTRLSVL.

The gene calls are TRBV19 and TRBJ2-3; D gene uncertain. The germline V gene encodes CDR1 LNHDA and CDR2 SQIVND (reference sequence). V was pared by 3 bases and J by 4 bases, with 5 bases between. CDR3 size: 12 residues. CDR3 loop: CASSMYADTQYF. DNA for the CDR3: TGTGCCAGTAGTATGTACGCAGATACGCAGTATTTT.